A single sample gave rise to the 31 T cell receptor beta chains below, sequenced in a study of regulatory T cells in long-lasting Graves disease. Time point described: newly diagnosed GD, antithyroid drugs for less than 3 months. Extracted RNA from PBMCs served as the source of the TCR library. TCR beta libraries were built with iRepertoire HTBI primers and Arm-PCR of CDR3 regions. TCRdb reprocessed the multiplex PCR reads with MiXCR, giving one entry per CDR3 protein. The sample has approximately 540,000 distinct CDR3 sequences, around 12% seen once. This same sample was also taken into another study, of T cells in Graves' hyperthyroidism and ophthalmopathy.

The material was peripheral blood mononuclear cells (PBMCs), obtained at new diagnosis, from a patient treated with antithyroid drugs. These receptors all stem from a woman in her 30s with Graves disease.

DNA of the CDR3: TGTGCCAGTAGTCCCCGGGGACAGGGCTTTCCCTCTGGGGCCAACGTCCTGACTTTC. Protein product: CASSPRGQGFPSGANVLTF. The gene calls are TRBV19 and TRBJ2-6, with 9 bases matching TRBD1. The CDR3 loop spans 19 amino acids. The germline V gene has CDR1 LNHDA and CDR2 SQIVND (reference sequence). J gave up 0 bases and V 5 bases, and 11 bases lay outside the gene matches.

This clonotype was seen many times. The V gene is TRBV30, the J gene TRBJ2-6, with D tentatively TRBD2 (5 bases). CDR3 length equals 13 residues. V dropped 3 bases and J dropped 2 bases, with 5 bases sitting between them. Germline V lookup: CDR1 GTSNPN, CDR2 SVGIG (reference sequence). CDR3 coding DNA: TGTGCCTGGAGGCGGGCTGGGGCCAACGTCCTGACTTTC. Its translation is CAWRRAGANVLTF.

This clonotype was seen repeatedly, ten times or more. The chain uses TRBV28 and TRBJ1-6; D may be TRBD1 (5 bases). Trimming shortened V by 10 bases and J by 3 bases, and 19 bases separated the two germline ends. This CDR3 comprises 16 residues. CDR1 MDHEN and CDR2 SYDVKM come from the germline V gene. CDR3 in amino acids: CATATHTDSYNSPLHF. CDR3 coding DNA: TGTGCCACCGCGACTCATACCGACAGCTATAATTCACCCCTCCACTTT.

This clonotype was seen a handful of times. The rearrangement links TRBV29-1 to TRBJ2-7; D might be TRBD1 (7 bases). CDR1 and CDR2 from the germline V gene are SQVTM and ANQGSEA. The CDR3 has 12 amino acids. Trimming removed 4 bases from V and 5 bases from J, with 12 bases in between. The DNA of the CDR3 is TGCAGCGTTGCAGGGGGGCCGAACGAGCAGTACTTC. It is translated as CSVAGGPNEQYF.

This clonotype was seen at least ten times. This chain connects TRBV7-9 to TRBJ2-7; D is unresolved. Trimming removed 0 bases at V and 0 bases at J, with 9 bases between. The CDR3 is 15 amino acids. Germline V gene data show CDR1 as SEHNR and CDR2 as FQNEAQ (reference sequence). The DNA for the CDR3 is TGTGCCAGCAGCTTAGCTGTCTCCAGCTCCTACGAGCAGTACTTC. Its translation: CASSLAVSSSYEQYF.

V usage is TRBV7-9 and J usage is TRBJ2-5; 8 bases match TRBD1. The CDR3 covers 14 residues. Per germline, CDR1 SEHNR and CDR2 FQNEAQ (reference sequence). V dropped 7 bases and J dropped 5; count of bases not matched to a gene: 9. The CDR3, as DNA: TGTGCCAGCATTTCAGACAGGGGAGCGGAGACCCAGTACTTC. Residues: CASISDRGAETQYF.

In its sample, this clonotype was seen many times. The V gene is TRBV5-5, the J gene TRBJ2-3, with 7 bases aligning to TRBD2. The CDR3 has 14 residues. The V gene end was trimmed by 4 bases and the J gene end by 5 bases; junction bases not matched to a gene: 7. Per the germline V gene, CDR1 is SGHKS and CDR2 is YYEKEE (reference sequence). The chain's CDR3 is CASSQTSAKDTQYF. The CDR3 bases are TGTGCCAGCAGCCAAACTAGCGCGAAAGATACGCAGTATTTT. The whole variable domain, filled in from reference TRBV5-5 and TRBJ2-3, reads DAGVTQSPTHLIKTRGQQVTLRCSPISGHKSVSWYQQVLGQGPQFIFQYYEKEERGRGNFPDRFSARQFPNYSSELNVNALLLGDSALYLCASSQTSAKDTQYFGPGTRLTVL.

This clonotype has at least ten counts. V and J are TRBV12-3 or TRBV12-4 and TRBJ1-4, with a tentative D call TRBD1 (6 bases). The V and J ends lost 6 bases and 10 bases respectively, with 27 bases between them. The CDR3 extends over 17 amino acids. CDR3 region: CASRPQSQGPLRGKLFF. In DNA, the CDR3 is TGTGCCAGCAGACCACAATCCCAGGGGCCCCTCCGGGGAAAACTGTTTTTT.

This clonotype was observed a handful of times. The chain has TRBV5-1 and TRBJ1-1; D remains unclear. Trimming removed 0 bases at V and 2 bases at J, with 5 bases between. CDR1 and CDR2 (germline): SGHRS, YFSETQ. The CDR3 consists of 13 residues. CDR3 sequence: CASSLETNTEAFF. The CDR3 nucleotides are TGCGCCAGCAGCTTGGAAACTAACACTGAAGCTTTCTTT. Based on the CDR3 plus reference TRBV5-1 and TRBJ1-1, the full variable domain is KAGVTQTPRYLIKTRGQQVTLSCSPISGHRSVSWYQQTPGQGLQFLFEYFSETQRNKGNFPGRFSGRQFSNSRSEMNVSTLELGDSALYLCASSLETNTEAFFGQGTRLTVV.

This clonotype was detected only a few times. A read error may explain this, as a much larger clone is one base away. The conserved closing phenylalanine or tryptophan is absent in this CDR3, likely reflecting a read error. The V gene is TRBV28, the J gene TRBJ1-5; D unresolved. The CDR3 is 14 amino acids. Germline loops: CDR1 MDHEN, CDR2 SYDVKM. The germline V and J ends were trimmed by 5 bases and 1 base, with 9 bases remaining between them. The CDR3 DNA follows: TGTGCCAGCAGTCGTGTAAGAAGCAATCAGCCCCAGCATCTT. Its protein is CASSRVRSNQPQHL.

The chain carries TRBV25-1 and TRBJ2-5; D is unclear. This CDR3 is 14 amino acids long. Germline V CDR1 and CDR2: MGHDK, SYGVNS. V was clipped by 3 bases and J by 2 bases, with 10 bases between them. The CDR3, as DNA: TGTGCCAGCAGTGACCCCGACGGACAAGAGACCCAGTACTTC. Translating it yields CASSDPDGQETQYF.

This clonotype showed up just a few times. CDR3 sequence (DNA): TGTGCCACCAGCAAGTGGACAGGGGGGAGTTGGATCACCGGGGAGCTGTTTTTT. This gives the protein CATSKWTGGSWITGELFF. The chain combines TRBV15 with TRBJ2-2, with TRBD1 matching 10 bases. CDR3 length: 18 residues. Germline CDR1 LNHNV, CDR2 YYDKDF (reference sequence). The V and J ends lost 4 bases and 4 bases, in that order; junction bases with no gene match: 12.

In the case of this clonotype: With a far larger clone one base away, a read error is the likely cause. Because it lacks the conserved phenylalanine or tryptophan at the end, this CDR3 is likely a read error. The limits of the CDR3 on the DNA are not certain, so only TCRdb's listed CDR3 is given. The gene calls are TRBV6-1 and TRBJ2-1; the D segment call TRBD1 is taken from the table without a DNA check. Both ends counted, the CDR3 spans 12 residues. Germline V lookup: CDR1 MNHNS, CDR2 SASEGT. CDR3 region: CASSGVQGKLFL.

This clonotype was counted many times. This chain joins TRBV6-5 and TRBJ1-1; tentative D call: TRBD1 (6 bases). Germline V gives CDR1 MNHEY, CDR2 SVGAGI. This CDR3 spans 15 amino acids. With 0 bases removed from V and 7 bases from J, the gap between germline ends came to 15 bases. CDR3 protein: CASSYSQGRYDEAFF. For the CDR3, the DNA is TGTGCCAGCAGTTACTCGCAGGGGCGGTACGATGAAGCTTTCTTT.

This clonotype was observed many times. CDR3 region: CSARDPSQPQHF. As DNA, the CDR3 is TGCAGTGCTAGAGATCCCTCCCAGCCCCAGCATTTT. V gene TRBV20-1 combines with J gene TRBJ1-5; D remains ambiguous. V shed 0 bases and J shed 7 bases, with 7 bases lying between them. This CDR3 has 12 residues. Looked up from germline, CDR1 is DFQATT and CDR2 is SNEGSKA (reference sequence).

This clonotype has ten or more counts. The V call is TRBV27, the J call TRBJ2-6; D is unclear. CDR1 and CDR2 from the germline V gene are MNHEY and SMNVEV (reference sequence). CDR3 size: 14 residues. V lost 2 bases to trimming and J lost 2 bases, with 4 bases between them. CDR3 amino acids: CASSLRPGANVLTF. CDR3 DNA: TGTGCCAGCAGTTTAAGGCCTGGGGCCAACGTCCTGACTTTC.

This clonotype was observed a single time. The CDR3 DNA reads TGTGCCAGCAGTGACTCGGACAGCACTGAAGCTTTCTTT. Translating it yields CASSDSDSTEAFF. V and J are TRBV6-4 and TRBJ1-1; tentative D call: TRBD1 (6 bases). V lost 0 bases and J lost 4, with 6 bases in between. The length of the CDR3 is 13 residues. Germline V gene data show CDR1 as MRHNA and CDR2 as SNTAGT.

This clonotype was seen repeatedly, ten times or more. V gene TRBV12-3 or TRBV12-4 combines with J gene TRBJ1-5; D remains unclear. The CDR3 runs 19 residues. V was cut by 2 bases and J by 1 base, with 21 bases left in between. CDR3 sequence (DNA): TGTGCCAGCAGTTTATTTCGTATTGAGACGGGGAAAAGCAATCAGCCCCAGCATTTT. Its protein product is CASSLFRIETGKSNQPQHF.

This clonotype was recorded a few times. The V gene is TRBV4-1, the J gene TRBJ2-1, with 11 nucleotides matching TRBD2. The CDR3 has 16 residues. The V gene end was trimmed by 1 base and the J gene end by 6 bases; junction bases not matched to a gene: 5. Germline CDR1 and CDR2: MGHRA and YSYEKL. The CDR3 nucleotides are TGCGCCAGCAGCCAAGGACTAGCGGGACGAGGCAATGAGCAGTTCTTC. It is translated as CASSQGLAGRGNEQFF.

This clonotype is a singleton in its sample. The chain carries TRBV3-1 and TRBJ2-3; 8 bases fit TRBD2. The CDR3 runs to 16 residues. The germline V gene encodes CDR1 LGHDT and CDR2 YNNKEL (reference sequence). Losses at the gene ends were 4 bases for V and 2 bases for J; bases not matched to a gene: 8. Written as DNA, the CDR3 is TGTGCCAGCAGCCTGGGACTAGTACAAACCACAGATACGCAGTATTTT. It codes for CASSLGLVQTTDTQYF.

In this sample, this clonotype turned up a few times. V is TRBV30 and J is TRBJ1-5; D unresolved. The V and J ends lost 0 bases and 0 bases respectively, with 6 bases between them. The CDR3 is 14 residues long. CDR1 is GTSNPN and CDR2 is SVGIG in the germline V gene (reference sequence). The CDR3 DNA follows: TGTGCCTGGAGTGTTTTTGGTAGCAATCAGCCCCAGCATTTT. It specifies CAWSVFGSNQPQHF.

This clonotype occurred a few times. The V gene is TRBV19, the J gene TRBJ2-5; no definite D call. The CDR3 is 13 residues long. The ends were cut back, 6 bases at V and 1 base at J, with 9 bases in the middle. Germline CDR1 LNHDA, CDR2 SQIVND (reference sequence). For the CDR3, the DNA is TGTGCCAGTAGGCACACGGGCCAAGAGACCCAGTACTTC. Translated: CASRHTGQETQYF.

In this sample, this clonotype turned up many times. The CDR3 here is CAWTPWTSGRSEQFF. The CDR3 DNA sequence: TGTGCCTGGACCCCTTGGACTAGCGGGAGATCTGAGCAGTTCTTC. The rearrangement joins TRBV30 to TRBJ2-1; 13 bases agree with TRBD2. From germline, CDR1 is GTSNPN and CDR2 SVGIG (reference sequence). J lost 9 bases, V lost 4 bases, and 9 bases had no gene match. The CDR3 length is 15 residues. The full variable domain, completed using reference TRBV30 and TRBJ2-1, is SQTIHQWPATLVQPVGSPLSLECTVEGTSNPNLYWYRQAAGRGLQLLFYSVGIGQISSEVPQNLSASRPQDRQFILSSKKLLLSDSGFYLCAWTPWTSGRSEQFFGPGTRLTVL.

There are many counts of this clonotype. This chain uses TRBV30 with TRBJ2-6; D assignment may be TRBD1 or TRBD2 (5 bases each). From germline, CDR1 is GTSNPN and CDR2 SVGIG (reference sequence). The CDR3 has 17 amino acids. Trimming shortened V by 4 bases and J by 2 bases, and 18 bases separated the two germline ends. The CDR3 bases are TGTGCCTGGACCCGGGGCAGGACGCGTCCTGGGGCCAACGTCCTGACTTTC. The encoded protein is CAWTRGRTRPGANVLTF. The variable domain in full, with the rest retrieved from reference TRBV30 and TRBJ2-6, is SQTIHQWPATLVQPVGSPLSLECTVEGTSNPNLYWYRQAAGRGLQLLFYSVGIGQISSEVPQNLSASRPQDRQFILSSKKLLLSDSGFYLCAWTRGRTRPGANVLTFGAGSRLTVL.

Here the CDR3 DNA reads TGTGCCTGGGACAGTCCGAACACCGGGGAGCTGTTTTTT. Encoded protein: CAWDSPNTGELFF. The rearrangement joins TRBV30 to TRBJ2-2, with TRBD1 as a possible D gene (5 bases). The CDR3 extends over 13 amino acids. Trimming cost V 5 bases and J 0 bases, with 7 bases left between them. CDR1 and CDR2 (germline): GTSNPN, SVGIG (reference sequence).

This clonotype was counted ten times or more. The chain uses TRBV5-5 and TRBJ2-6; 9 bases fit TRBD1. Losses at the gene ends were 4 bases for V and 0 bases for J; bases not matched to a gene: 8. The CDR3 loop spans 18 amino acids. Germline CDR1 SGHKS, CDR2 YYEKEE (reference sequence). The CDR3 DNA sequence: TGTGCCAGCAGCGATGGACAGGGGCCCTTCTCTGGGGCCAACGTCCTGACTTTC. Amino acids: CASSDGQGPFSGANVLTF. The full variable domain, in which reference TRBV5-5 and TRBJ2-6 provide the parts outside the CDR3, is DAGVTQSPTHLIKTRGQQVTLRCSPISGHKSVSWYQQVLGQGPQFIFQYYEKEERGRGNFPDRFSARQFPNYSSELNVNALLLGDSALYLCASSDGQGPFSGANVLTFGAGSRLTVL.

This clonotype was observed many times. V gene TRBV19 combines with J gene TRBJ2-7; 11 positions match TRBD2. V dropped 5 bases and J dropped 5; count of bases not matched to a gene: 8. The germline CDR1 and CDR2 sequences are LNHDA and SQIVND (reference sequence). There are 15 residues in the CDR3. CDR3 region: CASSPLAGGRNEQYF. The DNA of the CDR3 is TGTGCCAGTAGTCCCCTAGCGGGAGGAAGAAACGAGCAGTACTTC.

This clonotype was seen ten or more times. CDR3 nucleotides: TGCAGTGCTCTGCTAATCACTAGCACAGATACGCAGTATTTT. This translates into CSALLITSTDTQYF. The V call is TRBV20-1, the J call TRBJ2-3; D gene uncertain. Germline lookup yields CDR1 DFQATT and CDR2 SNEGSKA (reference sequence). This CDR3 spans 14 amino acids. With 5 bases removed from V and 0 bases from J, the gap between germline ends came to 12 bases.

This clonotype was seen only a few times. The chain joins TRBV9 to TRBJ2-7; D gene uncertain. Between the trimmed V and J ends, which lost 7 bases and 1 base, there was a span of 15 bases. This CDR3 has 14 amino acids. CDR1 SGDLS and CDR2 YYNGEE come from the germline V gene. The CDR3 reads CASSRNGQSYEQYF. DNA of the CDR3: TGTGCCAGCTCCCGGAATGGGCAGTCCTACGAGCAGTACTTC.

The chain is built from TRBV25-1 and TRBJ1-1; D unclear. CDR1 MGHDK and CDR2 SYGVNS come from the germline V gene. Trimming removed 2 bases at V and 12 bases at J, with 22 bases between. CDR3 length: 15 residues. The CDR3 is CASSERRGFPSLTFF. The CDR3 nucleotides read TGTGCCAGCAGTGAACGCCGGGGTTTTCCCTCGTTGACTTTCTTT.

This clonotype was seen many times. The J gene is TRBJ1-1, the V gene TRBV7-2, with no clear D. The CDR3 is 13 amino acids. V gave up 5 bases and J gave up 1 base, with 8 bases separating them. Germline values: CDR1 SGHTA, CDR2 FQGNSA. The CDR3 DNA reads TGTGCCAGCAGCCCCGACTGGAACACTGAAGCTTTCTTT. It yields the protein CASSPDWNTEAFF.